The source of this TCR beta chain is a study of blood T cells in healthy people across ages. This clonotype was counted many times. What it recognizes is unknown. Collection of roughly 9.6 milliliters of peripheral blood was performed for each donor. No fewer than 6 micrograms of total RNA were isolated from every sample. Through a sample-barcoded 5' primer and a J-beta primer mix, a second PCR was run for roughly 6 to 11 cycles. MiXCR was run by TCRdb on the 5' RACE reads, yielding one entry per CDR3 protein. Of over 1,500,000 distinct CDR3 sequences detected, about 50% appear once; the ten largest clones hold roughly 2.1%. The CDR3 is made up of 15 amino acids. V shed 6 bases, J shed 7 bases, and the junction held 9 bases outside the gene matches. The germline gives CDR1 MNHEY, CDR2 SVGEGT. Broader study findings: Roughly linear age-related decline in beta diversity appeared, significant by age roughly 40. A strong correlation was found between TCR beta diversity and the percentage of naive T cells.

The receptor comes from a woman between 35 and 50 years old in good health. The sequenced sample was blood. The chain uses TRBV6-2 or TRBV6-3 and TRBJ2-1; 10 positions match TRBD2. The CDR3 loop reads CASSPSGGASNEQFF. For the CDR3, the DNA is TGTGCCAGCAGCCCCAGCGGGGGGGCTTCAAATGAGCAGTTCTTC.